This TCR beta chain was obtained from a study of human T cells and chemical hapten exposure. Study in general: Small volume differences among pooled libraries mainly caused per-sample TCR yield variation.

Documented time point: patch test 1, 2 weeks after DPC sensitization. Treatment in this sample: therapeutic diphenylcyclopropenone sensitization with weekly scalp DPC. Using its own MiXCR run on the RACE reads, TCRdb lists one record per CDR3 protein. The table has approximately 110,000 distinct CDR3 sequences, approximately 11% seen once. The table lists this clonotype with many counts. V gave up 5 bases and J gave up 0 bases, with 14 bases separating them. CDR1 is MNHEY, CDR2 SVGEGT, per germline. The CDR3 has 16 amino acids. The TCR was taken from a woman in her forties with alopecia areata. Some clones in this sample may be carry-over from other donors' samples. V usage is TRBV6-2 or TRBV6-3 and J usage is TRBJ2-1; D possibly matches TRBD1 or TRBD2 (5 bases each). Here the sequenced sample was whole blood, taken in connection with sensitization to the hapten diphenylcyclopropenone (DPC). Written as DNA, the CDR3 is TGTGCCAGCAGTCCCGGGGCGGGCAGCTCCTACAATGAGCAGTTCTTC. It is translated as CASSPGAGSSYNEQFF.